The subject of this entry is one TCR beta chain. The sample comes from a study of shared clonotypes between healthy human individuals. Study-wide context: The study enrolled two women and a few men aged 18 to 49. Three plates each covered CD4 naive and memory; CD8 naive two, CD8 memory one.

Running of the assay took place at deep level. TCRdb's copy holds only in-frame clones and misses some; the assay was immunoSEQ multiplex PCR. The sample lists 2.3 million or so clones; 90% to 95% were seen once. The CDR3 has 15 residues. The germline CDR1 and CDR2 sequences are SEHNR and FQNEAQ (reference sequence). Unmatched junction bases numbered 11, after V lost 6 bases and J lost 8 bases. The receptor was derived from a man in his late teens or twenties in good health. Some clones in this sample may be carry-over from other donors' samples. Input material: naive CD4+ T cells from PBMCs. Regarding subset: CD45RA+ positively selected. This chain connects TRBV7-9 to TRBJ2-1, with 9 bases that match TRBD1. CDR3 sequence reads: CASRYTGGAFHEQFF. In DNA, the CDR3 is TGTGCCAGCAGGTACACAGGGGGCGCGTTCCATGAGCAGTTCTTC. Supplemented by reference TRBV7-9 and TRBJ2-1, the full variable domain reads DTGVSQNPRHKITKRGQNVTFRCDPISEHNRLYWYRQTLGQGPEFLTYFQNEAQLEKSRLLSDRFSAERPKGSFSTLEIQRTEQGDSAMYLCASRYTGGAFHEQFFGPGTRLTVL.